This T cell receptor beta chain was retrieved from a study of shared clonotypes between healthy human individuals. Replicate PCRs run on sorted subsets employed 200 ng DNA, tens of thousands of T cell genomes. Assay used: immunoSEQ multiplex PCR; TCRdb lists only in-frame clones, some missing. This table holds around 2,000,000 clones, over 85% found once. V shed 3 bases and J shed 8 bases, with 14 bases lying between them. Germline-derived CDR1 and CDR2 are MNHNS and SASEGT. The CDR3 has 14 residues. Sequenced: naive CD4+ T cells sorted from blood. Subset: CD45RA+ positively selected. The chain links TRBV6-1 to TRBJ2-1; D tentatively reads TRBD1 or TRBD2 (5 bases each). The clonotype was recovered from a man aged 18 to 30 in good health. CDR3 residues: CASSEPFGGDEQFF. The CDR3 nucleotides read TGTGCCAGCAGTGAGCCCTTTGGGGGAGATGAGCAGTTCTTC.